This record covers a single TCR beta chain. The data are from a study of cytomegalovirus exposure and HLA in healthy donors. Clones were read by immunoSEQ multiplex PCR, and TCRdb kept only the in-frame ones, dropping some. The sample lists roughly 48,000 clones, 80% to 90% seen once, with under 8.5% in the top ten. The CDR3 is made up of 12 amino acids. V shed 1 base and J shed 3 bases, with 7 bases lying between them. CDR1 and CDR2 from the germline V gene are GTSNPN and SVGIG (reference sequence). The sample comprised PBMCs. The clonotype comes from a woman aged 25 to 39 in good health and CMV-seronegative. This sequence joins TRBV30 and TRBJ2-7, with D unresolved. The CDR3 DNA reads TGTGCCTGGAGTGGCGGTTACTACGAGCAGTACTTC. Amino acids: CAWSGGYYEQYF. Complete variable domain (other parts from reference TRBV30 and TRBJ2-7): SQTIHQWPATLVQPVGSPLSLECTVEGTSNPNLYWYRQAAGRGLQLLFYSVGIGQISSEVPQNLSASRPQDRQFILSSKKLLLSDSGFYLCAWSGGYYEQYFGPGTRLTVT.